The source of this T cell receptor beta chain is a study of cytomegalovirus exposure and HLA in healthy donors. Study summary: In terms of ancestry, the Caucasian-associated cluster contained 75% to 85% of the 398 genotyped donors.

The length of the CDR3 is 16 residues. J was trimmed by 7 bases and V by 3 bases; bases with no gene match: 8. Germline values: CDR1 ENHRY, CDR2 SYGVKD. In the PCR, 60 Vbeta and 13 Jbeta primers were used. TCRdb keeps only in-frame clones here, not all; method: immunoSEQ multiplex PCR. The data hold hundreds of thousands of clones, with almost 80% observed a single time. The sequenced sample consisted of PBMCs. The chain joins TRBV10-3 to TRBJ1-6, with TRBD1 identical over 8 bases. The clonotype originates from a man between 18 and 29 years old in good health and CMV-seronegative. CDR3 amino acids: CAISEGQGAGNSPLHF. The CDR3 coding sequence is TGTGCCATCAGTGAAGGACAGGGAGCAGGGAATTCACCCCTCCACTTT.